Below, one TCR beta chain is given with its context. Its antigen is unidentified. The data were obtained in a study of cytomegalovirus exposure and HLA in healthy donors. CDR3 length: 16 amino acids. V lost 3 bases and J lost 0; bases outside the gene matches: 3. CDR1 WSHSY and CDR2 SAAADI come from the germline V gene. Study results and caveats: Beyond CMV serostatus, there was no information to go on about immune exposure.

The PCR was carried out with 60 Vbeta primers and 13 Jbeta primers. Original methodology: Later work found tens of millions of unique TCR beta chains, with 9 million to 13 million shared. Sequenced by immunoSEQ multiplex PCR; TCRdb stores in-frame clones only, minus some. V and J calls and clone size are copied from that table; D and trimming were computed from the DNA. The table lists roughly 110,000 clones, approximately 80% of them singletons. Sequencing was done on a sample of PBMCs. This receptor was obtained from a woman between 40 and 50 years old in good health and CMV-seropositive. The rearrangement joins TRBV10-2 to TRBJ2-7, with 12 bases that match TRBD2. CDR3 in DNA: TGCGCCAGCAGTGACCCTAGCGGGGGGGGCTCCTACGAGCAGTACTTC. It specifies CASSDPSGGGSYEQYF.